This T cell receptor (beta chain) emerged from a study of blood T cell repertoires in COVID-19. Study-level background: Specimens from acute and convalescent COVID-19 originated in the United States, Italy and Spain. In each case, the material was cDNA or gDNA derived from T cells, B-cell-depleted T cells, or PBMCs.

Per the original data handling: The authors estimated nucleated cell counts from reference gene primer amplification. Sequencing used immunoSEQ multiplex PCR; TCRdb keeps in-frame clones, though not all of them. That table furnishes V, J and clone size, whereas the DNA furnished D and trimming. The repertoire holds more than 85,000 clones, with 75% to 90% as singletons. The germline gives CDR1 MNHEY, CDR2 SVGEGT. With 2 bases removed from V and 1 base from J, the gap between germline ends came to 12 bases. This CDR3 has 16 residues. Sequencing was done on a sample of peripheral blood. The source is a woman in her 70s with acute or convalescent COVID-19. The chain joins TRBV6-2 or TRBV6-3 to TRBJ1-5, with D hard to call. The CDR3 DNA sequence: TGTGCCAGCAGTTACCTACGGGGTGACAGCAATCAGCCCCAGCATTTT. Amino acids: CASSYLRGDSNQPQHF.